The clone carrying this T cell receptor (beta chain) was picked up a small number of times. Antigen specificity is unknown. This sample is drawn from a study of blood T cells in healthy people across ages. Next came a second PCR, run for about 7 to 11 cycles, which used a sample-barcoded 5' primer along with a J-beta primer mix. Each single sample gave us at least 2.5 million CDR3-containing paired-end reads. TCRdb called the 5' RACE reads again in MiXCR, with one record for every CDR3 protein. The sample yields roughly 1,500,000 distinct CDR3 sequences, roughly a third seen once. This CDR3 has 15 residues. V lost 3 bases and J 3 bases, leaving 13 bases between the germline ends. Germline V lookup: CDR1 SGHKS, CDR2 YYEKEE (reference sequence). Per sample, no less than 6 micrograms of total RNA were extracted. Study findings and constraints: Naive T cell percentage strongly correlated with TCR beta diversity. Roughly linear age-related decline in beta diversity appeared, significant by age approximately 43.

The chain couples TRBV5-5 to TRBJ2-4, with a tentative D call TRBD2 (6 bases). This sequence originates from a woman aged 25 to 45 in good health. The sample was blood. Written as DNA, the CDR3 is TGTGCCAGCAGCTCCCCTCTGGGGGGCAAAAACATTCAGTACTTC. This gives the protein CASSSPLGGKNIQYF.